The 22 T cell receptor beta chains below come from one sample, sequenced in a study of T-cell memory formation after mild COVID-19. Via MiXCR, TCRdb re-called the 5' RACE reads, giving one row per CDR3 protein. Altogether approximately 82,000 distinct CDR3 sequences are present, roughly 13% being singletons, with the ten largest covering roughly 40%. Sequencing input: PBMCs or a T cell subset sorted from them (not recorded which). The receptors derive from a man aged 18-30 years who had mild COVID-19 (a few samples of this study predate the infection). Cell type and time point are not known.

In this sample, this clonotype turned up a few times. This CDR3 is CASSQHRGGRETQYF. CDR3 nucleotide sequence: TGCGCCAGCAGCCAGCACAGGGGAGGGAGAGAGACCCAGTACTTC. The J gene is TRBJ2-5, the V gene TRBV4-3; either TRBD1 or TRBD2 may fit D (7 bases each). This CDR3 has 15 residues. Germline V gene data show CDR1 as LGHNA and CDR2 as YSLEER. V dropped 3 bases and J dropped 4 bases, with 15 bases sitting between them.

This chain joins TRBV5-6 and TRBJ2-7; tentatively, D is TRBD1 (5 bases). The CDR3 totals 16 residues. Germline V lookup: CDR1 SGHDT, CDR2 YYEEEE. Trimming took 4 bases from V and 1 from J, leaving 18 bases between them. CDR3 nucleotide sequence: TGTGCCAGCAGCGTTCAACCACCGACAGTTTCCTACGAGCAGTACGTC. Amino acid sequence: CASSVQPPTVSYEQYV.

The table lists this clonotype with a few counts. The J gene is TRBJ1-2, the V gene TRBV27; TRBD1 might be the D (6 bases). Germline loops: CDR1 MNHEY, CDR2 SMNVEV (reference sequence). V lost 5 bases and J lost 7, with 14 bases in between. The CDR3 length is 13 residues. CDR3: CASSPGTNGGYTF. CDR3 DNA sequence: TGTGCCAGCAGTCCCGGGACAAATGGTGGCTACACCTTC.

This clonotype was counted a few times. The chain carries TRBV9 and TRBJ2-3; D not resolved. Per the germline V gene, CDR1 is SGDLS and CDR2 is YYNGEE. This CDR3 is built from 12 residues. V was cut by 3 bases and J by 3 bases, with 5 bases left in between. CDR3 in amino acids: CASSDGTDTQYF. The CDR3 nucleotides read TGTGCCAGCAGCGATGGAACAGATACGCAGTATTTT.

The chain combines TRBV27 with TRBJ1-6; D is unresolved. The CDR3 covers 14 residues. Trimming stripped 6 bases from V and 5 bases from J, with 11 bases between. Germline CDR1 is MNHEY and CDR2 is SMNVEV (reference sequence). The chain's CDR3 is CASRTLTDNSPLHF. CDR3 DNA sequence: TGTGCCAGCAGAACCCTTACGGATAATTCACCCCTCCACTTT.

The chain joins TRBV18 to TRBJ2-4; possible D gene TRBD1, 6 bases. This CDR3 spans 18 amino acids. CDR1 KGHSH and CDR2 LQKENI come from the germline V gene. V was clipped by 4 bases and J by 0 bases, with 19 bases between them. CDR3: CASSQEDRRRLAKNIQYF. The CDR3 region has the DNA TGTGCCAGCTCACAAGAGGACAGACGAAGACTAGCCAAAAACATTCAGTACTTC.

This clonotype turned up a few times. V gene TRBV20-1 combines with J gene TRBJ2-3, with D uncertain. There are 10 residues in the CDR3. Germline V gene lookup returns CDR1 DFQATT and CDR2 SNEGSKA (reference sequence). V gave up 6 bases and J gave up 5 bases, with 6 bases separating them. CDR3 residues: CSAKVDTQYF. The CDR3 bases are TGCAGTGCCAAAGTAGATACGCAGTATTTT.

This chain links TRBV6-2 or TRBV6-3 with TRBJ2-5; 16 nucleotides line up with TRBD2. CDR3 length: 17 residues. V dropped 6 bases and J dropped 2; count of bases not matched to a gene: 6. From germline, CDR1 is MNHEY and CDR2 SVGEGT. In DNA, the CDR3 is TGTGCCAGCAGCCCGGGACTAGCGGGGGGGATACAAGAGACCCAGTACTTC. It encodes CASSPGLAGGIQETQYF.

This clonotype was seen only a few times. V is TRBV12-3 or TRBV12-4 and J is TRBJ2-6; 9 bases agree with TRBD1. V lost 5 bases to trimming and J lost 2 bases; unmatched junction nucleotides: 13. The CDR3 has 19 residues. This chain's CDR3 is CASSGSRDREVPGANVLTF. The CDR3 DNA reads TGTGCCAGCAGTGGGTCCCGGGACAGGGAAGTTCCTGGGGCCAACGTCCTGACTTTC.

This clonotype showed up just a few times. This chain uses TRBV10-3 with TRBJ2-3; TRBD2 matches 8 bases. Per the germline V gene, CDR1 is ENHRY and CDR2 is SYGVKD. The CDR3 extends over 17 amino acids. V lost 2 bases and J lost 0; bases outside the gene matches: 7. The CDR3 sequence: CAISEPFSGESTDTQYF. In DNA, the CDR3 is TGTGCCATCAGTGAGCCTTTTAGCGGGGAGAGCACAGATACGCAGTATTTT.

This clonotype was found a few times. The chain uses TRBV11-3 and TRBJ2-5, with TRBD1 matching over 10 bases. This CDR3 region has 15 residues. Germline values: CDR1 SGHNT, CDR2 YENEEA. Trimming at V came to 1 base and at J to 4 bases, leaving 3 bases not matched to a gene. In DNA, the CDR3 is TGTGCCAGCAGCTTAGGACAGGGGGCACGAGAGACCCAGTACTTC. This translates into CASSLGQGARETQYF.

The sample holds a few counts of this clonotype. The rearrangement joins TRBV29-1 to TRBJ2-7; 7 positions match TRBD1. The V and J ends lost 5 bases and 5 bases, in that order; junction bases with no gene match: 9. CDR1 is SQVTM, CDR2 ANQGSEA, per germline. The CDR3 sequence is 13 residues long. The DNA for the CDR3 is TGCAGCGTTAGCCCGACAGGGTCCCACGAGCAGTACTTC. Translated: CSVSPTGSHEQYF.

This clonotype occurred a few times. The rearrangement uses TRBV7-2 and TRBJ2-3; D unclear. The CDR3 has 17 residues. V lost 1 base and J 2 bases, leaving 16 bases between the germline ends. CDR1 and CDR2 from the germline V gene are SGHTA and FQGNSA. The CDR3 bases are TGTGCCAGCAGCTTAGGAGGCACGACGAAATACACAGATACGCAGTATTTT. This codes for CASSLGGTTKYTDTQYF.

This sequence joins TRBV7-6 and TRBJ1-5; D possibly corresponds to TRBD1 (5 bases). Per germline, CDR1 SGHVS and CDR2 FNYEAQ. V was trimmed by 5 bases and J by 3 bases, leaving 8 bases between them. This CDR3 is 13 amino acids long. DNA of the CDR3: TGTGCCAGCAGCAGGACACTCAATCAGCCCCAGCATTTT. As protein: CASSRTLNQPQHF. The full variable domain, in which reference TRBV7-6 and TRBJ1-5 provide the parts outside the CDR3, is GAGVSQSPRYKVTKRGQDVALRCDPISGHVSLYWYRQALGQGPEFLTYFNYEAQQDKSGLPNDRFSAERPEGSISTLTIQRTEQRDSAMYRCASSRTLNQPQHFGDGTRLSIL.

This chain links TRBV6-5 with TRBJ1-4, with D unresolved. The CDR3 spans 13 residues. V lost 6 bases and J 8 bases, leaving 13 bases between the germline ends. Germline V gives CDR1 MNHEY, CDR2 SVGAGI. This CDR3 is CASRSGPGEKLFF. The DNA for the CDR3 is TGTGCCAGCAGATCTGGACCAGGCGAAAAACTGTTTTTT.

This clonotype was observed many times. The rearrangement joins TRBV12-3 or TRBV12-4 to TRBJ1-1; 7 bases are shared with TRBD1. The junction had 9 bases not matched to a gene; V was cut back by 6 bases and J by 8 bases. The CDR3 has 13 amino acids. The CDR3 region is CASSPDRVAEAFF. The DNA for the CDR3 is TGTGCCAGCAGCCCCGACAGGGTGGCGGAAGCTTTCTTT.

The sample holds many counts of this clonotype. The V gene is TRBV10-3, the J gene TRBJ2-7, with 9 bases lining up with TRBD1. V trimming: 0 bases; J trimming: 6 bases; junction bases outside the gene matches: 6. From germline, CDR1 is ENHRY and CDR2 SYGVKD. The CDR3 is 15 residues long. The CDR3 here is CAISESGTGPSEQYV. The CDR3 region has the DNA TGTGCCATCAGTGAGTCCGGGACAGGGCCCTCCGAGCAGTACGTC.

This clonotype came up a few times. The chain couples TRBV6-6 to TRBJ2-1; tentatively, D is TRBD2 (6 bases). The germline gives CDR1 MNHNY, CDR2 SVGAGI (reference sequence). Trimming shortened V by 9 bases and J by 3 bases, and 33 bases separated the two germline ends. The CDR3 spans 20 residues. The chain's CDR3 is CASRLRTNPEKGLFYNEQFF. In DNA, the CDR3 is TGTGCCAGTCGCTTAAGAACCAACCCCGAAAAAGGACTATTCTACAATGAGCAGTTCTTC.

This clonotype was picked up a small number of times. The gene calls are TRBV13 and TRBJ2-3, with D perhaps being TRBD1 or TRBD2 (5 bases each). Trimming left V 2 bases short and J 1 base short, with 16 bases between. This CDR3 spans 17 amino acids. Germline V gives CDR1 PRHDT, CDR2 FYEKMQ (reference sequence). Written as DNA, the CDR3 is TGTGCCAGCAGCTTACGGGGCGGAGGCGTCGGCACAGATACGCAGTATTTT. Protein sequence: CASSLRGGGVGTDTQYF.

A few counts support this clonotype. The chain carries TRBV4-3 and TRBJ2-5; 7 bases are shared with TRBD1. Germline CDR1 and CDR2: LGHNA and YSLEER. V gave up 3 bases and J gave up 1 base; unmatched junction bases: 5. The CDR3 is 15 amino acids. The DNA for the CDR3 is TGCGCCAGCAGCCAGGATACAGGGGTCCAAGAGACCCAGTACTTC. Residues: CASSQDTGVQETQYF.

V gene TRBV5-5 combines with J gene TRBJ2-5; 7 bases align to TRBD1. The CDR3 totals 14 residues. The V gene's germline CDR1 is SGHKS and CDR2 YYEKEE (reference sequence). V dropped 0 bases and J dropped 5; count of bases not matched to a gene: 4. CDR3 sequence reads: CASSLAGTEETQYF. The CDR3 nucleotides read TGTGCCAGCAGCTTGGCAGGGACAGAGGAGACCCAGTACTTC.

The chain carries TRBV5-1 and TRBJ1-1; D is uncertain. Trimming cost V 1 base and J 0 bases, with 10 bases left between them. The CDR3 is 15 residues long. The germline CDR1 and CDR2 sequences are SGHRS and YFSETQ. This CDR3 reads CASSLYGDMNTEAFF. CDR3 nucleotide sequence: TGCGCCAGCAGCTTGTATGGTGATATGAACACTGAAGCTTTCTTT.